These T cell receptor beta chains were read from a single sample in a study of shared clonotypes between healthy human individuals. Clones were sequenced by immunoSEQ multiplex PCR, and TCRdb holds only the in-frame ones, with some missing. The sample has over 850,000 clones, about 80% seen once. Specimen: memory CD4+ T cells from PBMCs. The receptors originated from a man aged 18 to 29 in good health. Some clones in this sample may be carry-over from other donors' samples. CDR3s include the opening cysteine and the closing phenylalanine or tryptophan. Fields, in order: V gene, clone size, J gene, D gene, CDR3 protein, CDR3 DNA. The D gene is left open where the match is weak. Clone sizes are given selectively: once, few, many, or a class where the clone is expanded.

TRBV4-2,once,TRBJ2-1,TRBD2,CASSQPGGGDNEQFF,TGTGCCAGCAGCCAACCGGGGGGGGGCGACAATGAGCAGTTCTTC
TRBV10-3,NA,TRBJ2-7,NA,CAISAGSYEQYF,TGCGCCATCAGTGCCGGATCCTACGAGCAGTACTTC
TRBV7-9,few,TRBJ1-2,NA,CASSLLVGSYGYTF,TGTGCCAGCAGCTTATTAGTGGGTTCCTATGGCTACACCTTC
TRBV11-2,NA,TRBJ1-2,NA,CASSLDGFDYTF,TGTGCCAGCAGCTTAGATGGTTTCGACTACACCTTC
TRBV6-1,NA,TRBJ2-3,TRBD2,CASSDGTSGRAVADTQYF,TGTGCCAGCAGTGACGGGACTAGCGGGAGGGCCGTCGCAGATACGCAGTATTTT
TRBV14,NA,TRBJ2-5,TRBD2,CASRAAGETQYF,TGTGCCAGCCGGGCAGCGGGGGAGACCCAGTACTTC
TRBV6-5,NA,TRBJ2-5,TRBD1,CASSPQGSTQYF,TGTGCCAGCAGTCCACAGGGGTCGACCCAGTACTTC
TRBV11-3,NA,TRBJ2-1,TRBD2,CASSPASGTYNEQFF,TGTGCCAGCAGCCCAGCTAGCGGGACCTACAATGAGCAGTTCTTC
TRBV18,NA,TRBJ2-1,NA,CASSPPEGRYNEQFF,TGTGCCAGCTCCCCCCCCGAGGGCCGGTACAATGAGCAGTTCTTC
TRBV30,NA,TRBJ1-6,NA,CAWKQGGSPLHF,TGTGCCTGGAAACAGGGAGGATCACCCCTCCACTTT
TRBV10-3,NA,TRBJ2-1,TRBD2,CAIRVTGTTYNEQFF,TGTGCCATCAGAGTTACCGGGACTACTTACAATGAGCAGTTCTTC
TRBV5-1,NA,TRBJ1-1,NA,CASSPGRGGPEAFF,TGCGCCAGCAGCCCCGGGAGGGGGGGCCCTGAAGCTTTCTTT
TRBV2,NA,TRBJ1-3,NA,CASSEGPLWASGNTIYF,TGTGCCAGCAGTGAAGGCCCCCTCTGGGCCTCTGGAAACACCATATATTTT
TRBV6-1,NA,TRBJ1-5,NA,CASSEGNWDNQPQHF,TGTGCCAGCAGTGAAGGGAATTGGGACAATCAGCCCCAGCATTTT
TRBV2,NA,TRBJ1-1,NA,CASRGSMNTEAFF,TGTGCCAGCAGGGGATCCATGAACACTGAAGCTTTCTTT
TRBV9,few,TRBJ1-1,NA,CASSVALGEAFF,TGTGCCAGCAGCGTAGCTCTGGGGGAGGCTTTCTTT
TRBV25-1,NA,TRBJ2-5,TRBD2,CASSGASGPQETQYF,TGTGCCAGCAGTGGGGCTAGCGGGCCCCAAGAGACCCAGTACTTC
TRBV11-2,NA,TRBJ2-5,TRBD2,CASSPLAGAETQYF,TGTGCCAGCAGCCCCCTAGCGGGAGCAGAGACCCAGTACTTC
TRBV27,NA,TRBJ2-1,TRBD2,CASSFLLAGVNEQFF,TGTGCCAGCAGTTTTTTACTCGCGGGAGTCAATGAGCAGTTCTTC
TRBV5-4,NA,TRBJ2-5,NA,CASSLGTNGETQYF,TGTGCCAGCAGCTTGGGGACTAACGGAGAGACCCAGTACTTC
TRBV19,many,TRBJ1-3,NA,CASFSGVRSGNTIYF,TGTGCCAGTTTCTCAGGGGTTCGCTCTGGAAACACCATATATTTT
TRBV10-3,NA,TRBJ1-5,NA,CAISEPGGRDQPQHF,TGTGCCATCAGTGAGCCTGGAGGCCGCGATCAGCCCCAGCATTTT
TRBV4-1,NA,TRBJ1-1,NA,CASSQMGGGGYTEAFF,TGCGCCAGCAGCCAAATGGGGGGAGGAGGGTACACTGAAGCTTTCTTT
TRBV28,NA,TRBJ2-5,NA,CASRSSSWETQYF,TGTGCCAGCAGATCTAGTTCTTGGGAGACCCAGTACTTC
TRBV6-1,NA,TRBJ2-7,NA,CASSQSSYEQYF,TGTGCCAGCAGCCAAAGCTCCTACGAGCAGTACTTC
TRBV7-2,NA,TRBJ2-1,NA,CASSLGPRFYNEQFF,TGTGCCAGCAGCCTGGGCCCGCGGTTCTACAATGAGCAGTTCTTC
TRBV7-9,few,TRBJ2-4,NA,CASSLEQGPRVF,TGTGCCAGCAGCTTAGAACAGGGCCCTCGAGTTTTC
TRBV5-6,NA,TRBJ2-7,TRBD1,CASSLTGGVKKQYF,TGTGCCAGCAGCTTGACAGGGGGCGTTAAGAAGCAGTACTTC
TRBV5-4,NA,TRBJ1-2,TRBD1,CASSPIAGGISGYTF,TGTGCCAGCAGCCCCATAGCAGGGGGAATAAGTGGCTACACCTTC
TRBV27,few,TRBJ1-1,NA,CASSLFKNTEAFF,TGTGCCAGCAGTTTATTCAAGAACACTGAAGCTTTCTTT
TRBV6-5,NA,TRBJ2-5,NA,CASSYSSVSETQYF,TGTGCCAGCAGTTACTCTAGCGTATCGGAGACCCAGTACTTC
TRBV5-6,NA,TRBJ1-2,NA,CASSLSVRHGYTF,TGTGCCAGCAGCTTATCAGTGCGGCATGGCTACACCTTC
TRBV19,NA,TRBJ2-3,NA,CASTVIDGDTQYF,TGTGCCAGTACCGTAATCGACGGGGATACGCAGTATTTT
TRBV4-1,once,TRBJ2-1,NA,CASSQVGGIGFF,TGCGCCAGCAGCCAAGTCGGGGGAATCGGGTTCTTC